The rows below give T cell receptor beta chains drawn from one sample of a study of cytotoxic CD8 clonotypes in ibrutinib-treated CLL. Repertoires were generated with immunoSEQ multiplex PCR, while TCRdb's copy carries only in-frame clones and drops some. The sample contains about 140,000 clones, 80% of which appear only once. Sequencing used PBMCs, obtained after 36 months of ibrutinib treatment. These receptors all stem from a human donor with chronic lymphocytic leukemia. The CDR3 runs from the conserved cysteine through the conserved F or W. A D gene is named only where the DNA matches it firmly.

>TRBV19|NA|TRBJ2-7
CASSIARQSEQYF
>TRBV6-6|NA|TRBJ1-2
CASSYREELGYTF
>TRBV29-1|NA|TRBJ1-1
CSVEGGEGTEAFF
>TRBV11-2|NA|TRBJ1-2
CASSSLLRGYTF
>TRBV1|NA|TRBJ1-2
CTSSQLDDRAFYGYTF
>TRBV11-2|NA|TRBJ1-1
CASSNRNTEAFF
>TRBV19|NA|TRBJ1-1
CATNPSGRITEAFF
>TRBV5-1|TRBD2|TRBJ2-3
CASSLATILAGGDTQYF
>TRBV5-1|TRBD1|TRBJ2-3
CASTTTGTYTDTQYF
>TRBV2|NA|TRBJ2-1
CASRGTGGGEQFF
>TRBV7-2|NA|TRBJ1-2
CASSLGSGSYTF
>TRBV27|TRBD2|TRBJ2-7
CASSAGYPYEQYF
>TRBV19|TRBD1|TRBJ2-7
CASSIEGQGGSYEQYF
>TRBV19|NA|TRBJ1-3
CAISQRSGNTIYF
>TRBV7-9|NA|TRBJ1-2
CASSKADYGYTF
>TRBV19|TRBD1|TRBJ2-1
CASSTIEGTTGSTHNEQFF
>TRBV11-2|NA|TRBJ2-3
CASSNRGGDTQYF
>TRBV10-3|NA|TRBJ1-6
CAISESQEFYNSPLHF
>TRBV2|NA|TRBJ1-2
CASRVMGGGYTF
>TRBV15|NA|TRBJ2-3
CATSARGTDTQYF
>TRBV29-1|TRBD1|TRBJ2-7
CSVVGTGFYEQYF
>TRBV4-1|NA|TRBJ1-2
CASSQEQTSIYGYTF
>TRBV25-1|NA|TRBJ1-2
CASSEFTAGDGYTF
>TRBV2|TRBD2|TRBJ2-5
CASRREGLLWETQYF
>TRBV25-1|NA|TRBJ2-1
CASRGRSSYNEQFF
>TRBV28|NA|TRBJ1-2
CATTGGVRGYTF
>TRBV7-3|NA|TRBJ1-1
CASSPDATNTEAFF
>TRBV9|NA|TRBJ2-7
CASSESPANEQYF
>TRBV19|NA|TRBJ1-2
CASTASSYGYTF
>TRBV18|NA|TRBJ2-1
CASSPPSGGQAQFF
>TRBV6-5|NA|TRBJ1-6
CASSTPTGRNSPLHF
>TRBV5-4|TRBD2|TRBJ2-7
CASSLTGGAHEQYF
>TRBV13|NA|TRBJ2-7
CASSLRGNYYEQYF
>TRBV5-1|NA|TRBJ2-7
CASSLAHGGYEQYF
>TRBV29-1|NA|TRBJ1-1
CSVGQSAGAFF
>TRBV7-2|NA|TRBJ1-1
CASSLVGNTEAFF